Listed here is a single TCR beta chain. Its recognized antigen is unknown. No much larger clone is present one base from it, and per-base qualities are unavailable. This record belongs to a study of T cell changes during pregnancy in multiple sclerosis (dated by TCRdb to the late 2010s). Turning to the overall study: The study examined how the T cell repertoire changed over the course of pregnancy in women with multiple sclerosis.

The CDR3, cysteine through phenylalanine, is 16 amino acids long. The CDR3 DNA has 48 bases and is translated from base 1. The junction shows trimming of 1 base on V and 5 bases on J, and the gene matches do not reach 7 bases of it. As encoded in the germline V gene, CDR1 is SGHRS while CDR2 is YFSETQ. The library was obtained by the immunoSEQ multiplex PCR assay. TCRdb mirrors the immuneACCESS table, restricted to in-frame sequences. Some clones are absent from its copies; in checked studies, under half trace to an unresolved V gene, and the reason for the others is unknown. The sample yields 79,000 or so clones; about 92% were counted once. The ten largest clones represent approximately 0.2% of the sample.

The source is a female donor with multiple sclerosis, enrolled in a pregnancy study. The sequenced sample was CD4+ T cells from peripheral blood mononuclear cells, obtained before pregnancy. The chain was built from TRBV5-1 and TRBJ2-2, with TRBD1 identical over 8 junction bases. The CDR3 protein sequence reads: CASSLSQGAGTGELFF. The base sequence is TGCGCCAGCAGCTTGTCCCAGGGGGCCGGGACCGGGGAGCTGTTTTTT.